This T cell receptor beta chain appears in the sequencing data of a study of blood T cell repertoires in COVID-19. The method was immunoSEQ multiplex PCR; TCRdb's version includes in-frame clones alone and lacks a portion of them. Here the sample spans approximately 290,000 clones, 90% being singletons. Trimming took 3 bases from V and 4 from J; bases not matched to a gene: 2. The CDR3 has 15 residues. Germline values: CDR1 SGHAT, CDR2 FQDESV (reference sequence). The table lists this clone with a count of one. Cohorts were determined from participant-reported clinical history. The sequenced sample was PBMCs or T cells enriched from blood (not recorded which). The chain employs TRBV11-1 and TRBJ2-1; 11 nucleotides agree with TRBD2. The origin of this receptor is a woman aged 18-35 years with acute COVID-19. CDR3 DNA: TGTGCCAGCAGCTTCGGGACTAGCGGATACAATGAGCAGTTCTTC. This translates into CASSFGTSGYNEQFF.